This is a list of T cell receptor beta chains from one sample in a study of blood T cell repertoires in COVID-19. Repertoires were generated with immunoSEQ multiplex PCR, while TCRdb's copy carries only in-frame clones and drops some. Among about 62,000 clones listed, around 87% were seen once. Source material: peripheral blood. These receptors were collected from a woman aged 55-70 years with COVID-19, enrolled during active disease. CDR3s include the opening cysteine and the closing phenylalanine or tryptophan. Fields, in order: J gene, D gene, clone size, V gene, CDR3 DNA, CDR3 protein. The D gene is left open where the match is weak. For some rows the clone size is stated as once, few or many, or as a class when expanded; others skip it.

TRBJ1-4	TRBD1	NA	TRBV18	TGTGCCAGCTCACCCGGAGGACAGGGAAGAGGGAAACTGTTTTTT	CASSPGGQGRGKLFF
TRBJ2-3	NA	NA	TRBV24-1	TGTGCCACCAGTGACCGGCCGGTTCTGGAGGGCCAAGATACGCAGTATTTT	CATSDRPVLEGQDTQYF
TRBJ2-7	NA	NA	TRBV21-1	TGTGCCAGCAGCAACCGGACAGGGAGTTCCGAGCAGTACTTC	CASSNRTGSSEQYF
TRBJ2-2	TRBD1	NA	TRBV12-3/TRBV12-4	TGTGCCAGCAGCCCCAGGGGGACCGGGGAGCTGTTTTTT	CASSPRGTGELFF
TRBJ1-4	TRBD1	NA	TRBV18	TGTGCCAGCTCACCGTTAAAGGGACAGGGTGGTGAAAAACTGTTTTTT	CASSPLKGQGGEKLFF
TRBJ1-1	NA	NA	TRBV19	TGTGCCAGTAGTATAGATCTTTCAGGGGTTAGATCTGAAGCTTTCTTT	CASSIDLSGVRSEAFF
TRBJ1-1	NA	NA	TRBV6-2/TRBV6-3	TGTGCCAGCAGTCACGACACCCCTGAAGCTTTCTTT	CASSHDTPEAFF
TRBJ2-7	NA	NA	TRBV28	TGTGCCAGCAAAGGGACACCGATCCACTACGAGCAGTACTTC	CASKGTPIHYEQYF
TRBJ1-3	TRBD1	NA	TRBV27	TGTGCCAGCAGGGAACAGGGGACTGGAAACACCATATATTTT	CASREQGTGNTIYF
TRBJ2-1	TRBD2	NA	TRBV5-4	TGTGCCAGCAGCTCCCTAAGCCTAGCGGGAGTCCATGAGCAGTTCTTC	CASSSLSLAGVHEQFF
TRBJ1-4	NA	NA	TRBV5-1	TGCGCCAGCAGCTTGACAGGGTACGAAGAAAAACTGTTTTTT	CASSLTGYEEKLFF
TRBJ2-5	TRBD1	NA	TRBV7-9	TGTGCCAGCGGCGGACAGGGCATTGGGGAGACCCAGTACTTC	CASGGQGIGETQYF
TRBJ2-1	TRBD2	NA	TRBV5-1	TGCGCCAGCAGCCAACGGAGGCTAGCGGAGACCTACAATGAGCAGTTCTTC	CASSQRRLAETYNEQFF
TRBJ1-4	TRBD1	NA	TRBV11-2	TGTGCCAGCAGCCCGACAGGGAGTAATGAAAAACTGTTTTTT	CASSPTGSNEKLFF
TRBJ2-3	TRBD1	NA	TRBV19	TGTGCCAGTAGTATAGATGGGTCAGGGGGTTTCACAGATACGCAGTATTTT	CASSIDGSGGFTDTQYF
TRBJ2-2	NA	NA	TRBV7-9	TGTGCCAGCAGCTTAGCGGACTCGGGCACCGGGGAGCTGTTTTTT	CASSLADSGTGELFF
TRBJ1-1	TRBD1	once	TRBV7-9	TGTGCCAGCACCCTATCGGTGGCAGGGGGCGCGAATGAAGCTTTCTTT	CASTLSVAGGANEAFF
TRBJ2-1	TRBD2	NA	TRBV10-1	TGCGCCAGCAGTGAACTTCTGCGGGGGAACAATGAGCAGTTCTTC	CASSELLRGNNEQFF
TRBJ2-3	TRBD2	NA	TRBV30	TGTGCCTGGAAAGCGGGGGGTATGAAAGATACGCAGTATTTT	CAWKAGGMKDTQYF
TRBJ1-5	TRBD1	NA	TRBV6-5	TGTGCCAGCAAGGGGGCGCTAGGTAGCAATCAGCCCCAGCATTTT	CASKGALGSNQPQHF
TRBJ1-1	NA	NA	TRBV4-2	TGTGCCAGCAGCCAAGATATCGGGGAACAAGCTTTCTTT	CASSQDIGEQAFF
TRBJ2-1	TRBD2	NA	TRBV19	TGTGCCAGTAGTGTCACTAGCGGGGGCTACAATGAGCAGTTCTTC	CASSVTSGGYNEQFF
TRBJ2-7	TRBD2	NA	TRBV3-1/TRBV3-2	TGTGCCAGCAGCCCGGGGGGTAGTTTCCACGAGCAGTACTTC	CASSPGGSFHEQYF
TRBJ1-2	TRBD1	NA	TRBV7-2	TGTGCCAGCAGCCTCAACAGGGGGCAACCTTATGGCTACACCTTC	CASSLNRGQPYGYTF
TRBJ1-1	NA	NA	TRBV5-5	TGTGCCAGCAGCCGCCTTACAGGGCCACAGGACACTGAAGCTTTCTTT	CASSRLTGPQDTEAFF
TRBJ1-1	NA	NA	TRBV6-1	TGTGCCAGCAGTGAAGCCTCCCCAGGCGCCCTGAACACTGAAGCTTTCTTT	CASSEASPGALNTEAFF
TRBJ2-1	TRBD2	NA	TRBV30	TGTGCCTGGAGTGGAGAGCGGGAGGGCCGGGGAAATGAGCAGTTCTTC	CAWSGEREGRGNEQFF
TRBJ2-4	NA	NA	TRBV7-2	TGTGCCAGCAGCTTAGCTCTGGACAGTAAAATTCAGTACTTC	CASSLALDSKIQYF
TRBJ1-3	NA	NA	TRBV18	TGTGCCAGCTCACACCCCCGCCGAGAACTCTCTGGAAACACCATATATTTT	CASSHPRRELSGNTIYF
TRBJ1-4	NA	NA	TRBV30	TGTGCCTGGAGTGTACAGCGGGGCGAAAAACTGTTTTTT	CAWSVQRGEKLFF
TRBJ1-2	NA	NA	TRBV6-5	TGTGCCAGCAGTTACTCGACAGAACCTAACTATGGCTACACCTTC	CASSYSTEPNYGYTF
TRBJ2-7	TRBD1	once	TRBV19	TGTGCCAGTAGATCGACAGGGACCTACGAGCAGTACTTC	CASRSTGTYEQYF
TRBJ2-7	TRBD1	once	TRBV7-2	TGTGCCAGCAGCTGGACCCGGGACAGGGCTTGGGAGCAGTACTTC	CASSWTRDRAWEQYF
TRBJ2-3	NA	NA	TRBV4-3	TGCGCCAGCAGCCAAGCGCCGGACAGATCCACAGATACGCAGTATTTT	CASSQAPDRSTDTQYF
TRBJ2-7	NA	NA	TRBV7-8	TGTGCCAGCAGCTTAGGGGGACTTCTGTACGAGCAGTACTTC	CASSLGGLLYEQYF